This T cell receptor beta chain came from a study of blood T cells in healthy people across ages. Study at large: In model experiments, template switching was able to capture about one barcoded beta molecule for every two T cells that were present. Study results and caveats: The diversity estimates, figures obtained from one million T cells, were considered underestimates.

Isolated per sample were at least 7 million PBMCs. Primers used in a second PCR of about 6 to 11 cycles were a sample-barcoded 5' primer and a J-beta primer mix. A 12-random-nucleotide template-switch adaptor tagged each cDNA molecule. TCRdb re-analysed the 5' RACE reads in MiXCR, keeping a single row per CDR3 protein. The repertoire holds approximately 2,000,000 distinct CDR3 sequences, with about 39% as singletons. This clonotype was picked up one time. The antigen is unknown. Germline-derived CDR1 and CDR2 are MNHEY and SVGAGI. The ends were cut back, 5 bases at V and 4 bases at J, with 14 bases in the middle. This CDR3 comprises 14 residues.

The specimen was blood. The rearrangement uses TRBV6-5 and TRBJ1-1; possibly TRBD1 for D (5 bases). The sequence derives from a human donor in good health. CDR3: CASSRGVRGTEAFF. As DNA, the CDR3 is TGTGCCAGCAGTAGAGGGGTAAGAGGCACTGAAGCTTTCTTT.